These 8 T cell receptor beta chains share one sample of origin, sequenced in a study of Graves' ophthalmopathy and Graves' hyperthyroidism. Amplification from RNA transcripts yielded the TCR beta CDR3 regions. A first-round RT-PCR used HTBI primers, followed by a second-round multiplex PCR. TCRdb ran MiXCR on the multiplex PCR reads and lists one entry per CDR3 protein. The table lists almost 750,000 distinct CDR3 sequences, 40% of them singletons. The sequenced sample consisted of peripheral blood. These receptors originate from an adult man with Graves' ophthalmopathy.

This clonotype showed up just a few times. The J gene is TRBJ1-5, the V gene TRBV12-3 or TRBV12-4; D not certain. This CDR3 contains 12 residues. With 1 base removed from V and 9 bases from J, the gap between germline ends came to 7 bases. The CDR3 loop is CASSLETPPQHF. Here the CDR3 DNA reads TGTGCCAGCAGTTTAGAGACACCGCCCCAGCATTTT.

This clonotype was seen repeatedly, ten times or more. The V call is TRBV29-1, the J call TRBJ2-5; D may be TRBD2 (6 bases). The CDR3 sequence is 13 residues long. V was shortened by 4 bases and J by 4 bases, with 13 bases between the two germline ends. From germline, CDR1 is SQVTM and CDR2 ANQGSEA. The CDR3 DNA reads TGCAGCGTTGGGACCGGGGGTAGAGAGACCCAGTACTTC. It translates to CSVGTGGRETQYF.

The genes are TRBV9 and TRBJ2-7; tentative D call: TRBD2 (6 bases). The CDR3 covers 15 residues. Germline CDR1 SGDLS, CDR2 YYNGEE. The ends were cut back, 4 bases at V and 2 bases at J, with 16 bases in the middle. The CDR3 bases are TGTGCCAGCAGCCGGGACGGGACTGCCACCTACGAGCAGTACTTC. Its protein is CASSRDGTATYEQYF.

This clonotype occurred many times. This chain uses TRBV29-1 with TRBJ1-2, with D perhaps TRBD1 (6 bases). Trimming removed 1 base at V and 8 bases at J, with 11 bases between. The CDR3 has 12 residues. Germline-derived CDR1 and CDR2 are SQVTM and ANQGSEA. Written as DNA, the CDR3 is TGCAGCGTTGAAGGGCAGGGGAACGGCTACACCTTC. This translates into CSVEGQGNGYTF.

V gene TRBV20-1 combines with J gene TRBJ1-1, with 10 bases that match TRBD1. Germline V CDR1 and CDR2: DFQATT, SNEGSKA (reference sequence). This CDR3 region has 17 residues. J lost 4 bases, V lost 6 bases, and 17 bases had no gene match. The CDR3 DNA sequence: TGCAGTGCCGTCCCGTGGGGGACAGGGGTTGGAAGCACTGAAGCTTTCTTT. Protein sequence: CSAVPWGTGVGSTEAFF.

The rearrangement uses TRBV2 and TRBJ1-2, with TRBD1 identical over 11 bases. CDR1 is SNHLY and CDR2 is FYNNEI in the germline V gene. With V trimmed by 6 bases and J by 5 bases, 14 bases remained unmatched. The CDR3 runs 17 residues. The CDR3 spells CASSTTHSGQGAYGYTF. CDR3 sequence (DNA): TGTGCCAGCAGCACGACCCACTCCGGACAGGGGGCATATGGCTACACCTTC.

The chain has TRBV24-1 and TRBJ1-1; 8 bases agree with TRBD1. J was trimmed by 6 bases and V by 5 bases; bases with no gene match: 10. The CDR3 has 15 residues. Germline loops: CDR1 KGHDR, CDR2 SFDVKD. The CDR3 DNA is TGTGCCACCAGTGTCGGCGGCAGGGGGCTATCTGAAGCTTTCTTT. Amino acid sequence: CATSVGGRGLSEAFF.

This clonotype has a count of ten or more. V is TRBV15 and J is TRBJ2-5; TRBD1 is a possible D gene (6 bases). The CDR3 is 12 residues long. The germline V gene encodes CDR1 LNHNV and CDR2 YYDKDF (reference sequence). Trimming stripped 3 bases from V and 13 bases from J, with 15 bases between. CDR3 bases: TGTGCCACCAGCAGGGAGGACAGCCGGCTGTACTTC. Translating it yields CATSREDSRLYF. Drawing the rest from reference TRBV15 and TRBJ2-5, the complete variable domain is DAMVIQNPRYQVTQFGKPVTLSCSQTLNHNVMYWYQQKSSQAPKLLFHYYDKDFNNEADTPDNFQSRRPNTSFCFLDIRSPGLGDTAMYLCATSREDSRLYFGPGTRLLVL.